This TCR beta chain comes out of a study of blood T cell repertoires in COVID-19. Study details: Sources were T cells, B-cell-depleted T cells, or PBMCs; the material itself was cDNA or gDNA.

Germline V lookup: CDR1 MNHNS, CDR2 SASEGT. CDR3 length: 13 amino acids. V gave up 2 bases and J gave up 6 bases, with 10 bases separating them. Authors' data handling: Nucleated cell number was recorded as an estimate derived from reference gene primer amplification. TCRdb keeps only in-frame clones here, not all; method: immunoSEQ multiplex PCR. The DNA gave D and trimming, while V, J and clone size come from that table. The sample lists around 180,000 clones, more than 70% occurring once. Ages ranged from roughly 18 to 95 years, with residence in around 24 US areas. This clone was seen a single time.

The TCR originated in a woman in her twenties or thirties who had recovered from COVID-19. This sequence joins TRBV6-1 and TRBJ1-2, with D uncertain. What was sequenced was PBMCs or T cells enriched from blood (not recorded which). The CDR3 sequence: CASSEISSNGYTF. In nucleotides, the CDR3 is TGTGCCAGCAGTGAAATTTCCAGTAATGGCTACACCTTC.